The 18 T cell receptor beta chains below were found in one sample sequenced in a study of blood T cell repertoires in COVID-19 (dated by TCRdb to 2018 to 2020). Preparation of the library involved the immunoSEQ multiplex PCR assay. TCRdb's version of the immuneACCESS table is confined to in-frame rearrangements and falls short of the full clone set. An unresolved V gene accounts for under half of the shortfall where checked; the remainder is of unknown origin. The sample yields roughly 230,000 clones; over 80% were counted once. The ten biggest clones cover around 27% of the sample. Sequenced material: peripheral blood. These receptors came from a man in his forties with acute or convalescent COVID-19.

The chain joins TRBV3-1 (or the pseudogene TRBV3-2) to TRBJ2-1; 9 bases are a match to TRBD2. Per the germline V gene, CDR1 is LGHDT and CDR2 is YNNKEL (reference sequence). This CDR3 has 15 residues. The trim removed 3 bases at V and 5 bases at J, leaving 5 bases unmatched. The CDR3 DNA sequence: TGTGCCAGCAGCCAGATTAGCGGGGGTGACAATGAGCAGTTCTTC. This codes for CASSQISGGDNEQFF.

The chain joins TRBV25-1 to TRBJ2-6, with a tentative D call TRBD1 (5 bases). Germline assignment: CDR1 MGHDK and CDR2 SYGVNS. The CDR3 has 17 residues. V was trimmed by 8 bases and J by 1 base, leaving 18 bases between them. The CDR3 here is CASATRDSASGANVLTF. Here the CDR3 DNA reads TGTGCCAGCGCTACCCGTGACAGCGCGTCTGGGGCCAACGTCCTGACTTTC.

The chain recombines TRBV11-2 with TRBJ2-1, with D possibly TRBD1 on 6 matching bases. Germline assignment: CDR1 SGHAT and CDR2 FQNNGV. The CDR3 totals 14 residues. V dropped 6 bases and J dropped 4 bases, with 13 bases sitting between them. The CDR3 DNA follows: TGTGCCAGCAGACGAAGGACAGCATACAATGAGCAGTTCTTC. Protein: CASRRRTAYNEQFF. The full variable domain, completed using reference TRBV11-2 and TRBJ2-1, is EAGVAQSPRYKIIEKRQSVAFWCNPISGHATLYWYQQILGQGPKLLIQFQNNGVVDDSQLPKDRFSAERLKGVDSTLKIQPAKLEDSAVYLCASRRRTAYNEQFFGPGTRLTVL.

This clone was detected only a few times. This rearrangement joins TRBV10-1 to TRBJ2-1; D may be TRBD2 (5 bases). This CDR3 is 15 amino acids long. Trimming stripped 5 bases from V and 0 bases from J, with 11 bases between. CDR1 is WNHNN, CDR2 SYGVQD, per germline (reference sequence). This chain's CDR3 is CASSSLEISYNEQFF. The CDR3 nucleotides read TGCGCCAGCAGTTCACTAGAAATCTCCTACAATGAGCAGTTCTTC.

This clone was seen only a few times. J is TRBJ2-3 and V is TRBV12-3 or TRBV12-4; possible D gene TRBD1, 5 bases. The CDR3 spans 12 residues. V shed 7 bases and J shed 4 bases, with 9 bases lying between them. The CDR3 sequence is CASNQGSDTQYF. The CDR3 coding sequence is TGTGCCAGCAATCAGGGTTCAGATACGCAGTATTTT.

This clone was observed a single time. The rearrangement uses TRBV3-1 (or the pseudogene TRBV3-2) and TRBJ2-7; D is unclear. Germline CDR1 and CDR2: LGHDT and YNNKEL (reference sequence). The ends were cut back, 4 bases at V and 5 bases at J, with 9 bases in the middle. There are 12 residues in the CDR3. The CDR3: CASSLLANEQYF. The CDR3 coding sequence is TGTGCCAGCAGCCTCTTAGCCAACGAGCAGTACTTC.

J is TRBJ2-5 and V is TRBV20-1; 8 nucleotides align to TRBD2. Germline values: CDR1 DFQATT, CDR2 SNEGSKA (reference sequence). This CDR3 is built from 15 residues. J gave up 5 bases and V 3 bases, and 11 bases lay outside the gene matches. The CDR3 DNA follows: TGCAGTGCTAGTGGTAGCGGGACCGTGTGGGAGACCCAGTACTTC. It codes for CSASGSGTVWETQYF.

The chain is built from TRBV5-8 and TRBJ1-2, with a weak D call TRBD1 (6 bases). The germline V gene has CDR1 SGHTS and CDR2 YDEGEE. The V gene lost 4 bases and the J gene lost 4 bases, with 14 bases spanning the gap. The CDR3 extends over 14 amino acids. DNA of the CDR3: TGTGCCAGCAGCGGACCGGGACACGCCTATGGCTACACCTTC. This translates into CASSGPGHAYGYTF.

The V and J genes are TRBV20-1 and TRBJ2-2; tentative D call: TRBD2 (5 bases). V lost 3 bases and J lost 9, with 8 bases in between. The V gene's germline CDR1 is DFQATT and CDR2 SNEGSKA (reference sequence). CDR3 length: 11 amino acids. CDR3 bases: TGCAGTGCTAGGGGGAGCCGGGAGCTGTTTTTT. Translated, it gives CSARGSRELFF.

This rearrangement joins TRBV12-3 or TRBV12-4 to TRBJ2-5, with D possibly TRBD1 on 5 matching bases. The CDR3 has 13 amino acids. V lost 5 bases to trimming and J lost 5 bases, with 12 bases between them. CDR3 region: CASSPRVGETQYF. CDR3 coding DNA: TGTGCCAGCAGTCCCAGGGTCGGGGAGACCCAGTACTTC.

This chain connects TRBV12-3 or TRBV12-4 to TRBJ2-1, with unresolved D. V gave up 3 bases and J gave up 8 bases, with 8 bases separating them. The CDR3 extends over 12 amino acids. CDR3 region: CASSFRVDEQFF. CDR3 bases: TGTGCCAGCAGTTTCCGCGTGGATGAGCAGTTCTTC.

The chain couples TRBV15 to TRBJ2-1; D possibly corresponds to TRBD2 (6 bases). Trimming left V 6 bases short and J 12 bases short, with 21 bases between. CDR3 size: 14 residues. Germline V CDR1 and CDR2: LNHNV, YYDKDF (reference sequence). Here the CDR3 DNA reads TGTGCCACCAGTTCCTTCCCAAAGGGAGGCCGGCAGTTCTTC. It codes for CATSSFPKGGRQFF. Looking up the rest from reference TRBV15 and TRBJ2-1 gives the full variable domain: DAMVIQNPRYQVTQFGKPVTLSCSQTLNHNVMYWYQQKSSQAPKLLFHYYDKDFNNEADTPDNFQSRRPNTSFCFLDIRSPGLGDTAMYLCATSSFPKGGRQFFGPGTRLTVL.

The J gene is TRBJ1-2, the V gene TRBV5-1; TRBD1 aligns across 7 bases. CDR1 SGHRS and CDR2 YFSETQ come from the germline V gene. The CDR3 has 13 amino acids. V shed 0 bases and J 8 bases; nucleotides not matched to a gene: 4. CDR3 protein: CASSLGQGWGYTF. CDR3 DNA sequence: TGCGCCAGCAGCTTGGGACAGGGATGGGGCTACACCTTC.

The rearrangement uses TRBV4-1 and TRBJ2-6, with D possibly TRBD1 on 6 matching bases. This CDR3 comprises 17 residues. Trimming stripped 6 bases from V and 0 bases from J, with 15 bases between. Germline CDR1 is MGHRA and CDR2 is YSYEKL. The CDR3 region has the DNA TGCGCCAGCAGACCCGGACAGCAAAACTCTGGGGCCAACGTCCTGACTTTC. The encoded protein is CASRPGQQNSGANVLTF.

V and J are TRBV18 and TRBJ1-4; D unresolved. CDR3 length equals 13 residues. V was pared by 3 bases and J by 3 bases, with 5 bases between. Germline CDR1 KGHSH, CDR2 LQKENI. CDR3 amino acids: CASSPAANEKLFF. CDR3 nucleotide sequence: TGTGCCAGCTCACCGGCCGCTAATGAAAAACTGTTTTTT. Variable domain in full (rest from reference TRBV18 and TRBJ1-4): NAGVMQNPRHLVRRRGQEARLRCSPMKGHSHVYWYRQLPEEGLKFMVYLQKENIIDESGMPKERFSAEFPKEGPSILRIQQVVRGDSAAYFCASSPAANEKLFFGSGTQLSVL.

V gene TRBV6-4 combines with J gene TRBJ1-4; TRBD1 might be the D (5 bases). This CDR3 has 14 residues. V was cut by 8 bases and J by 4 bases, with 14 bases left in between. The germline V gene encodes CDR1 MRHNA and CDR2 SNTAGT. CDR3 sequence: CASPGRDGNEKLFF. The CDR3 DNA sequence: TGTGCCAGCCCTGGGCGGGACGGTAATGAAAAACTGTTTTTT.

J is TRBJ2-1 and V is TRBV6-5; TRBD2 is a possible D gene (6 bases). Germline V CDR1 and CDR2: MNHEY, SVGAGI. With 5 bases removed from V and 9 bases from J, the gap between germline ends came to 14 bases. The CDR3 has 13 amino acids. The CDR3 sequence is CASSRAGLSEQFF. CDR3 sequence (DNA): TGTGCCAGCAGTAGAGCGGGTCTGAGTGAGCAGTTCTTC.

This chain joins TRBV4-2 and TRBJ2-1; 8 positions agree with TRBD1. Germline-derived CDR1 and CDR2 are LGHNA and YNFKEQ. CDR3 length: 15 amino acids. The J segment lost 1 base and the V segment lost 6 bases, leaving 5 bases of the junction unmatched. CDR3 sequence reads: CASSLWTGSYNEQFF. CDR3 coding DNA: TGTGCCAGCAGTCTTTGGACAGGGTCCTACAATGAGCAGTTCTTC.